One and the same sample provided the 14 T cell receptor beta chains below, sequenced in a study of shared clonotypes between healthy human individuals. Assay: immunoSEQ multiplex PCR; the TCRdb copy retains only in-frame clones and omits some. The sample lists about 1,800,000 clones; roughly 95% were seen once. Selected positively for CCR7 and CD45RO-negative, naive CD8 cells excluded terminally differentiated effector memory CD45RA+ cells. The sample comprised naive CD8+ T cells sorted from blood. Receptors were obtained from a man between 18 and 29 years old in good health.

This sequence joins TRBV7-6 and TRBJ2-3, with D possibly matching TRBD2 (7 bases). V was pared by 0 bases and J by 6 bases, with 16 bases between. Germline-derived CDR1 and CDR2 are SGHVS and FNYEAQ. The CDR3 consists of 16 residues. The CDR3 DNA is TGTGCCAGCAGCTTAGCTTACGGGGGGCTAGGGGATACGCAGTATTTT. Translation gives CASSLAYGGLGDTQYF.

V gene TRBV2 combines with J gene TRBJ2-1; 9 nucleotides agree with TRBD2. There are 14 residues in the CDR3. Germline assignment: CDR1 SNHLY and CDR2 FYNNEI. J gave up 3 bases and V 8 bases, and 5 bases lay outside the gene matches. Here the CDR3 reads CASGERGVYNEQFF. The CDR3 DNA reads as TGTGCCAGCGGGGAGCGGGGGGTCTACAATGAGCAGTTCTTC.

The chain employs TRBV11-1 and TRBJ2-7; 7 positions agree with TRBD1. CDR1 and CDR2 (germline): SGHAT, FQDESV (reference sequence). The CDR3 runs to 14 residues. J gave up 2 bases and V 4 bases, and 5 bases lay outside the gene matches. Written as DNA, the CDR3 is TGTGCCAGCAGCTCGACAGGGAATCCCTACGAGCAGTACTTC. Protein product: CASSSTGNPYEQYF.

CDR3 nucleotides: TGTGCCAGCACCCTCGGGCGGGAGCAGTACTTC. It is translated as CASTLGREQYF. V is TRBV27 and J is TRBJ2-7; D remains ambiguous. The ends were cut back, 7 bases at V and 7 bases at J, with 11 bases in the middle. The CDR3 contains 11 residues. Germline values: CDR1 MNHEY, CDR2 SMNVEV (reference sequence).

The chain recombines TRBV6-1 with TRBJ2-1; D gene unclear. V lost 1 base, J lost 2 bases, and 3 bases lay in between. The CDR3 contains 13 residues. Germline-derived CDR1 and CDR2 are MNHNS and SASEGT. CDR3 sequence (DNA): TGTGCCAGCAGTGAAGTGGCCTACAATGAGCAGTTCTTC. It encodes CASSEVAYNEQFF.

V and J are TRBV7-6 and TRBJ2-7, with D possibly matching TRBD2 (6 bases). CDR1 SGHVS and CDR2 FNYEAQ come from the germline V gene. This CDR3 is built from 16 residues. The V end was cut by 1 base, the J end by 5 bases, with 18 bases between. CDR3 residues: CASSLDMGLGRNEQYF. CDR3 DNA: TGTGCCAGCAGCTTAGATATGGGACTGGGAAGAAACGAGCAGTACTTC.

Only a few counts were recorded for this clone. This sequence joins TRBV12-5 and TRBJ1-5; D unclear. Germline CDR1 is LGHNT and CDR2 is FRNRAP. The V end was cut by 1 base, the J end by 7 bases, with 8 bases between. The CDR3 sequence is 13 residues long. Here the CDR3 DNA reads TGTGCTAGTGGTTTGGATCGAACCCAGCCCCAGCATTTT. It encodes CASGLDRTQPQHF.

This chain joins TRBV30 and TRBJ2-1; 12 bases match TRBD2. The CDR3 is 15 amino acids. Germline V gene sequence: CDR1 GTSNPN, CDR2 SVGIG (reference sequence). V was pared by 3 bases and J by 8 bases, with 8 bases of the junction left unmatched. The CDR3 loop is CAWRALAGGPHEQFF. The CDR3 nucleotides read TGTGCCTGGAGAGCCCTAGCGGGGGGGCCGCATGAGCAGTTCTTC.

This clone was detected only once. CDR3 protein: CSVEGQGVIDNSPLHF. The CDR3 DNA is TGCAGCGTTGAAGGACAGGGGGTTATCGATAATTCACCCCTCCACTTT. This chain uses TRBV29-1 with TRBJ1-6; 9 bases are shared with TRBD1. CDR3 length equals 16 residues. Germline V CDR1 and CDR2: SQVTM, ANQGSEA. V lost 1 base to trimming and J lost 5 bases; unmatched junction nucleotides: 6. The variable domain in full, with the rest retrieved from reference TRBV29-1 and TRBJ1-6, is SAVISQKPSRDICQRGTSLTIQCQVDSQVTMMFWYRQQPGQSLTLIATANQGSEATYESGFVIDKFPISRPNLTFSTLTVSNMSPEDSSIYLCSVEGQGVIDNSPLHFGNGTRLTVT.

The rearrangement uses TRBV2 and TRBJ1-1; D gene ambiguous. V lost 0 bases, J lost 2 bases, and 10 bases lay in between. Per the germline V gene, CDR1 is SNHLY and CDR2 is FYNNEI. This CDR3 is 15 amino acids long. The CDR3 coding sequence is TGTGCCAGCAGTGAAGCATTGGCAGCAAACACTGAAGCTTTCTTT. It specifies CASSEALAANTEAFF.

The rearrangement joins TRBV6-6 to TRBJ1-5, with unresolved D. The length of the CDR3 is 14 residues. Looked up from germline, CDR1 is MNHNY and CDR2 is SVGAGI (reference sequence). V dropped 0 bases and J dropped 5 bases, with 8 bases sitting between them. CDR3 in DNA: TGTGCCAGCAGTTACTCTTCCGGAGATCAGCCCCAGCATTTT. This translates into CASSYSSGDQPQHF.

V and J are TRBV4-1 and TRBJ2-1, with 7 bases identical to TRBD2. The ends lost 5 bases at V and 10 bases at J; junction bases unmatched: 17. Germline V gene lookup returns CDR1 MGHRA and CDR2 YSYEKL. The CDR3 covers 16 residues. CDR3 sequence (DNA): TGCGCCAGCAGCACCGGACCAGCGGCGTCCGGGGGGGAGCAGTTCTTC. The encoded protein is CASSTGPAASGGEQFF.

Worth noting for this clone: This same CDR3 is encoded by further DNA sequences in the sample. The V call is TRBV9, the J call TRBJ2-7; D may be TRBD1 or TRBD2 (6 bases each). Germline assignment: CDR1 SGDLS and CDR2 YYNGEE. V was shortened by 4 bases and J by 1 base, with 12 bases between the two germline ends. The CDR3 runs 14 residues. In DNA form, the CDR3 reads TGTGCCAGCAGCTCGGGGGCTGGATCCTACGAGCAGTACTTC. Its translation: CASSSGAGSYEQYF.

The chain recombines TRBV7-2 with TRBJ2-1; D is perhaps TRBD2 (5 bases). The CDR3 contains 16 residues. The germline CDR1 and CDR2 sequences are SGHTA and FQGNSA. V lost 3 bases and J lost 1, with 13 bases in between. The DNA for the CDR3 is TGTGCCAGCAGCTTGGCCTTAGCGTATTCCTACAATGAGCAGTTCTTC. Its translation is CASSLALAYSYNEQFF.